The sample holds many counts of the clone carrying this TCR beta chain. Its antigen is not identified. The source material, RNA transcripts, was used to amplify TCR beta CDR3 regions. First-round RT-PCR with HTBI primers amplified the TCR CDR3 region. TCRdb reprocessed the multiplex PCR reads via MiXCR and lists one record per CDR3 protein. The repertoire includes about 420,000 distinct CDR3 sequences, roughly 13% of them detected once, and 4% to 6.5% sits in the top ten. From roughly 9.2 ml of fresh peripheral blood, PBMCs were isolated. This entry is derived from a study of T cells in Graves' hyperthyroidism and ophthalmopathy. Study-wide results and limits: Onset of ophthalmopathy came a median roughly 6.5 months after the model predicted it. From stable hyperthyroidism, ophthalmopathy was separated by a 13 V-J model. Most thyroid-expanded clonotypes above 0.001 were also found in blood.

The clonotype originates from a young woman with Graves' hyperthyroidism. Sequencing was done on a sample of blood.

The CDR3 is CASSVWRQGNQPQHF. CDR3 DNA sequence: TGTGCCAGCAGCGTGTGGCGACAGGGCAATCAGCCCCAGCATTTT. The V gene is TRBV5-6, the J gene TRBJ1-5; TRBD1 is a possible D gene (6 bases). The germline V gene encodes CDR1 SGHDT and CDR2 YYEEEE. CDR3 length equals 15 residues. Trimming shortened V by 4 bases and J by 2 bases, and 13 bases separated the two germline ends.